Following are 26 T cell receptor beta chains from one sample sequenced in a study of OX40 agonist ivuxolimab in advanced cancers. The assay was immunoSEQ multiplex PCR, and TCRdb's table has in-frame clones only and misses some. The table shows 58,000 or so clones, with roughly 80% occurring only once. The source was CD4+ or CD8+ T cells sorted from blood, collected in a trial of the OX40 agonist ivuxolimab. These receptors were collected from an adult with an advanced solid tumor such as melanoma, head and neck, liver or kidney cancer.

This clone appeared once. The chain recombines TRBV28 with TRBJ1-4, with 9 positions matching TRBD1. The J segment lost 3 bases and the V segment lost 4 bases, leaving 3 bases of the junction unmatched. CDR1 is MDHEN and CDR2 is SYDVKM in the germline V gene. The CDR3 runs 15 residues. The CDR3 coding sequence is TGTGCCAGCAGTTGGGGGACAGGGCCTAATGAAAAACTGTTTTTT. It translates to CASSWGTGPNEKLFF. The full variable domain, its missing parts supplied by reference TRBV28 and TRBJ1-4, is DVKVTQSSRYLVKRTGEKVFLECVQDMDHENMFWYRQDPGLGLRLIYFSYDVKMKEKGDIPEGYSVSREKKERFSLILESASTNQTSMYLCASSWGTGPNEKLFFGSGTQLSVL.

In its sample, this clone was seen a few times. CDR3 nucleotide sequence: TGCGCCAGCAGTCCGAACAGGGTAACGAGATCTAATCAGCCCCAGCATTTT. Amino acid sequence: CASSPNRVTRSNQPQHF. This chain connects TRBV10-1 to TRBJ1-5, with D perhaps TRBD1 (6 bases). The CDR3 is 17 amino acids. V lost 5 bases and J lost 4, with 21 bases in between. Germline V gene lookup returns CDR1 WNHNN and CDR2 SYGVQD (reference sequence).

In its sample, this clone was seen a few times. The CDR3 DNA reads TGTGCCAGCAGCCCCCGTCCGGGACCTCTTTTAGACGGGGAGCTGTTTTTT. It yields the protein CASSPRPGPLLDGELFF. The genes are TRBV9 and TRBJ2-2; the D gene could be TRBD1 or TRBD2 (5 bases each). Trimming took 4 bases from V and 7 from J, leaving 23 bases between them. Germline V gene data show CDR1 as SGDLS and CDR2 as YYNGEE. The CDR3 has 17 residues. Full variable domain (outside the CDR3, taken from reference TRBV9 and TRBJ2-2): DSGVTQTPKHLITATGQRVTLRCSPRSGDLSVYWYQQSLDQGLQFLIQYYNGEERAKGNILERFSAQQFPDLHSELNLSSLELGDSALYFCASSPRPGPLLDGELFFGEGSRLTVL.

This chain connects TRBV30 to TRBJ1-2; TRBD1 matches at 9 bases. Germline CDR1 is GTSNPN and CDR2 is SVGIG (reference sequence). CDR3 length: 14 residues. The junction had 5 bases not matched to a gene; V was cut back by 2 bases and J by 4 bases. In DNA, the CDR3 is TGTGCCTGGAGTCCGGGACAGGGAGGCTATGGCTACACCTTC. This encodes CAWSPGQGGYGYTF.

The rearrangement joins TRBV4-1 to TRBJ1-1; D perhaps matches TRBD1 (6 bases). From germline, CDR1 is MGHRA and CDR2 YSYEKL. The length of the CDR3 is 14 residues. Trimming removed 4 bases from V and 4 bases from J, with 13 bases in between. The CDR3 DNA reads as TGCGCCAGCAGCCCCACAGGGCTGGGCACTGAAGCTTTCTTT. Residues: CASSPTGLGTEAFF.

The J gene is TRBJ1-6, the V gene TRBV6-1; the match to TRBD1 covers 9 bases. Trimming cost V 6 bases and J 10 bases; bases outside gene matches: 7. The germline V gene has CDR1 MNHNS and CDR2 SASEGT. CDR3 length equals 14 residues. In DNA, the CDR3 is TGTGCCAGCAGCGTGACAGGGGGAGAGTCACCCCTCCACTTT. It yields the protein CASSVTGGESPLHF.

This clone has only a few counts. The chain is built from TRBV30 and TRBJ1-2; D is perhaps TRBD1 (6 bases). The V end lost 8 bases, the J end lost 0 bases, and 13 bases lay between the germline ends. Per germline, CDR1 GTSNPN and CDR2 SVGIG (reference sequence). The CDR3 contains 13 residues. For the CDR3, the DNA is TGTGCCAGTAACAGGGAGTCTAACTATGGCTACACCTTC. Translating it yields CASNRESNYGYTF.

As regards this clone: A read error may account for a junction end that differs from germline. The chain is built from TRBV7-7 and TRBJ2-1; 7 bases agree with TRBD2. CDR1 and CDR2 (germline): SSHAT, FNYEAQ (reference sequence). The CDR3 loop spans 13 amino acids. The CDR3 DNA reads as TGTGCTAGCAGCCCCCGGGGGGACAATGAGCAGTTCTTC. This codes for CASSPRGDNEQFF.

The chain links TRBV6-5 to TRBJ2-3; no clear D gene. The length of the CDR3 is 14 residues. Germline V gene sequence: CDR1 MNHEY, CDR2 SVGAGI. V lost 0 bases to trimming and J lost 5 bases, with 9 bases between them. The CDR3 DNA follows: TGTGCCAGCAGTTACTCGAACTCTCTAGATACGCAGTATTTT. Its protein is CASSYSNSLDTQYF.

The V call is TRBV6-1, the J call TRBJ2-7, with TRBD1 matching 8 bases. The CDR3 has 14 amino acids. After removal of 7 bases from V and 4 bases from J, the junction contained 9 bases not matched to a gene. The germline V gene encodes CDR1 MNHNS and CDR2 SASEGT. The CDR3 region is CASKFPGGFYEQYF. The DNA for the CDR3 is TGTGCCAGCAAGTTTCCAGGGGGCTTTTACGAGCAGTACTTC.

The rearrangement uses TRBV6-6 and TRBJ2-1, with D unclear. Trimming pared 7 bases from V and 3 bases from J, leaving 4 bases between. The CDR3 consists of 11 residues. The germline CDR1 and CDR2 sequences are MNHNY and SVGAGI (reference sequence). The CDR3 loop is CASKDYNEQFF. The DNA of the CDR3 is TGTGCCAGCAAGGACTACAATGAGCAGTTCTTC.

V and J are TRBV7-2 and TRBJ2-7; D remains ambiguous. The ends were cut back, 0 bases at V and 3 bases at J, with 12 bases in the middle. Per germline, CDR1 SGHTA and CDR2 FQGNSA. This CDR3 spans 15 amino acids. The CDR3 loop is CASSLAVGDHYEQYF. The CDR3 nucleotides read TGTGCCAGCAGCTTAGCGGTCGGCGATCACTACGAGCAGTACTTC.

This chain links TRBV15 with TRBJ1-6; D uncertain. Germline CDR1 and CDR2: LNHNV and YYDKDF (reference sequence). CDR3 length: 14 residues. V dropped 0 bases and J dropped 14 bases, with 14 bases sitting between them. This CDR3 is CATSRDPVGESLHF. CDR3 sequence (DNA): TGTGCCACCAGCAGAGACCCGGTCGGGGAGTCCCTCCACTTT.

The chain joins TRBV29-1 to TRBJ1-4, with D unresolved. Germline assignment: CDR1 SQVTM and CDR2 ANQGSEA. This CDR3 is 14 amino acids long. V lost 7 bases and J 11 bases, leaving 23 bases between the germline ends. The CDR3 region has the DNA TGCAGCGCCCTCCCCCCAGACGGGTCGGGGAAACTGTTTTTT. Its translation is CSALPPDGSGKLFF.

The V and J genes are TRBV6-5 and TRBJ1-6; no reliable D call. Trimming pared 5 bases from V and 14 bases from J, leaving 13 bases between. The length of the CDR3 is 12 residues. CDR1 and CDR2 (germline): MNHEY, SVGAGI. The CDR3 DNA follows: TGTGCCAGCAGTGGACCCCTAGGATCCCTCCACTTT. Amino acids: CASSGPLGSLHF.

This chain links TRBV19 with TRBJ2-2; 11 bases are shared with TRBD1. V was clipped by 6 bases and J by 5 bases; unmatched bases: 2. Germline-derived CDR1 and CDR2 are LNHDA and SQIVND (reference sequence). The CDR3 consists of 14 residues. In DNA form, the CDR3 reads TGTGCCAGTAGCGGGACAGGGGGTACCGGGGAGCTGTTTTTT. Translation gives CASSGTGGTGELFF.

This clone was seen a single time. The rearrangement joins TRBV9 to TRBJ2-3; D possibly corresponds to TRBD2 (6 bases). Germline values: CDR1 SGDLS, CDR2 YYNGEE. The ends were cut back, 1 base at V and 4 bases at J, with 13 bases in the middle. The CDR3 is made up of 15 amino acids. The CDR3 DNA is TGTGCCAGCAGCGTATTAAATGGGGGGTCAGATACGCAGTATTTT. Protein product: CASSVLNGGSDTQYF. The variable domain in full, completed from reference TRBV9 and TRBJ2-3, reads DSGVTQTPKHLITATGQRVTLRCSPRSGDLSVYWYQQSLDQGLQFLIQYYNGEERAKGNILERFSAQQFPDLHSELNLSSLELGDSALYFCASSVLNGGSDTQYFGPGTRLTVL.

The chain couples TRBV7-4 to TRBJ1-4; D uncertain. V was clipped by 2 bases and J by 0 bases, with 10 bases between them. From germline, CDR1 is SGHVT and CDR2 SQSDAQ. CDR3 size: 16 residues. CDR3 in DNA: TGTGCCAGCAGCTTACCGAGGGTTGCAACTAATGAAAAACTGTTTTTT. This encodes CASSLPRVATNEKLFF.

V is TRBV28 and J is TRBJ1-5; TRBD1 agrees at 8 bases. The V and J ends lost 8 bases and 7 bases, in that order; junction bases with no gene match: 7. CDR3 length equals 13 residues. From germline, CDR1 is MDHEN and CDR2 SYDVKM. Here the CDR3 DNA reads TGTGCCAGCGCCGGACAGGGCTGGCAGCCCCAGCATTTT. It codes for CASAGQGWQPQHF.

This chain links TRBV7-2 with TRBJ1-1; D unclear. Germline CDR1 is SGHTA and CDR2 is FQGNSA. Trimming pared 3 bases from V and 0 bases from J, leaving 5 bases between. The CDR3 is 13 amino acids. CDR3 DNA sequence: TGTGCCAGCAGCTTCCAGATGAACACTGAAGCTTTCTTT. Translation: CASSFQMNTEAFF.

The chain links TRBV28 to TRBJ1-1; D uncertain. Germline-derived CDR1 and CDR2 are MDHEN and SYDVKM. There are 12 residues in the CDR3. Between the trimmed V and J ends, which lost 6 bases and 7 bases, there was a span of 12 bases. CDR3 sequence reads: CASRQRVSEAFF. CDR3 coding DNA: TGTGCCAGCAGACAAAGGGTCAGTGAAGCTTTCTTT.

V usage is TRBV4-2 and J usage is TRBJ2-3; 12 positions match TRBD2. The V gene's germline CDR1 is LGHNA and CDR2 YNFKEQ. The CDR3 is 18 residues long. V trimming: 0 bases; J trimming: 3 bases; junction bases outside the gene matches: 7. The CDR3 sequence: CASSQESSGGARTDTQYF. The CDR3 DNA reads TGTGCCAGCAGCCAAGAGTCTAGCGGGGGGGCTAGGACAGATACGCAGTATTTT.

This sequence joins TRBV9 and TRBJ2-3; D may be TRBD1 or TRBD2 (6 bases each). Germline V gene data show CDR1 as SGDLS and CDR2 as YYNGEE. The CDR3 covers 15 residues. Trimming cost V 0 bases and J 6 bases, with 14 bases left between them. CDR3 amino acids: CASSVAGAGGDTQYF. The CDR3 nucleotides read TGTGCCAGCAGCGTAGCGGGGGCCGGGGGCGATACGCAGTATTTT.

This chain links TRBV19 with TRBJ2-2; D gene uncertain. The CDR3 runs 17 residues. Germline CDR1 LNHDA, CDR2 SQIVND (reference sequence). Between the trimmed V and J ends, which lost 7 bases and 5 bases, there was a span of 23 bases. The CDR3 sequence is CASTLWASGFRTGELFF. The CDR3 DNA reads TGTGCCAGTACCCTATGGGCTAGTGGGTTCAGGACCGGGGAGCTGTTTTTT.

Concerning this clone itself: A read error may produce the germline difference seen at one junction end. This rearrangement joins TRBV11-1 to TRBJ2-3; D may be TRBD2 (5 bases). Germline V gives CDR1 SGHAT, CDR2 FQDESV (reference sequence). CDR3 length: 15 amino acids. The CDR3: CASSLEAASTDTQYF. Written as DNA, the CDR3 is TGTGCCAGCAGCCTAGAGGCGGCTAGCACCGATACGCAGTATTTT.

The chain carries TRBV7-3 and TRBJ1-2; D is undetermined. Per the germline V gene, CDR1 is SGHTA and CDR2 is FQGTGA. The ends were cut back, 5 bases at V and 4 bases at J, with 17 bases in the middle. The CDR3 length is 15 residues. Written as DNA, the CDR3 is TGTGCCAGCAGCCGAGACTCTGACGGTTCCTATGGCTACACCTTC. It codes for CASSRDSDGSYGYTF.